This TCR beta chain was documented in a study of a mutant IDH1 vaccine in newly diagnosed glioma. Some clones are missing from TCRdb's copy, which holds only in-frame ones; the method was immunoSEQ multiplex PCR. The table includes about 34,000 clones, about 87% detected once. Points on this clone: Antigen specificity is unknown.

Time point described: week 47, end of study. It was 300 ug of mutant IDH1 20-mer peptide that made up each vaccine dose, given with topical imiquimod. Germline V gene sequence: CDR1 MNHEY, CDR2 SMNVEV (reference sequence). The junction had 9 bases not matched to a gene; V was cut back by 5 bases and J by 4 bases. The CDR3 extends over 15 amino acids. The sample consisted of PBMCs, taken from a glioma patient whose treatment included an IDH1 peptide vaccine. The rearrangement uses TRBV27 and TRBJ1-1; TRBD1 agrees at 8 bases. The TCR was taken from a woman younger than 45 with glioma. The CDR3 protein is CASSPRQGRTTEAFF. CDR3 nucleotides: TGTGCCAGCAGTCCCAGACAGGGGCGAACCACTGAAGCTTTCTTT.